The clone carrying this T cell receptor beta chain has a handful of counts. The record originates from a study of T cell changes during pregnancy in multiple sclerosis. Clones were sequenced by immunoSEQ multiplex PCR, and TCRdb holds only the in-frame ones, with some missing. The repertoire holds 40,000 to 55,000 clones, approximately 87% seen once, with 1.5% in the top ten. V was trimmed by 0 bases and J by 3 bases, leaving 7 bases between them. This CDR3 spans 13 amino acids. The germline gives CDR1 SGHRS, CDR2 YFSETQ. This rearrangement joins TRBV5-1 to TRBJ2-7; D is possibly TRBD2 (5 bases). This TCR was sampled from a female donor in good health, enrolled as a control in a pregnancy study. Sequenced here: peripheral blood, sampled in the first trimester of pregnancy. CDR3 loop: CASSLGRDYEQYF. Here the CDR3 DNA reads TGCGCCAGCAGCTTGGGACGGGACTACGAGCAGTACTTC.